This passage covers 9 T cell receptor beta chains from one sample sequenced in a study of blood T cell repertoires in COVID-19. TCRdb's table, derived via immunoSEQ multiplex PCR, lists solely in-frame clones and lacks some. The repertoire consists of 110,000 to 150,000 clones, with 76% occurring once and the leading ten covering about 3.9%. The material sequenced was peripheral blood. These receptors originate from a man aged 55-75 years with acute or convalescent COVID-19.

This chain joins TRBV10-2 and TRBJ2-5; 10 bases line up with TRBD2. Germline CDR1 and CDR2: WSHSY and SAAADI. With 4 bases clipped from V and 1 base from J, the junction kept 0 bases outside the gene matches. This CDR3 contains 14 residues. The CDR3 DNA sequence: TGCGCCAGCAGTGCTAGCGGGGGCCAAGAGACCCAGTACTTC. This translates into CASSASGGQETQYF.

This chain links TRBV10-3 with TRBJ1-4; D is ambiguous. CDR1 ENHRY and CDR2 SYGVKD come from the germline V gene. The V gene lost 10 bases and the J gene lost 0 bases, with 12 bases spanning the gap. This CDR3 is 14 amino acids long. CDR3 sequence (DNA): TGTGCCACGACCGAGACTTCAACTAATGAAAAACTGTTTTTT. This encodes CATTETSTNEKLFF.

Of note for this clone: This same CDR3 is encoded by further DNA sequences in the sample. The chain couples TRBV7-8 to TRBJ2-7; D ambiguous. Germline V gene sequence: CDR1 SGHVS, CDR2 FQNEAQ. The CDR3 length is 14 residues. Deletions cut 2 bases from V and 0 bases from J, with 8 bases between. Written as DNA, the CDR3 is TGTGCCAGCAGCTTAAGAGACATCTCCTACGAGCAGTACTTC. This encodes CASSLRDISYEQYF.

This CDR3 is CASSDQGYQPQHF. The CDR3 DNA follows: TGTGCCAGCAGTGACCAGGGGTATCAGCCCCAGCATTTT. The chain uses TRBV2 and TRBJ1-5, with D possibly TRBD1 on 6 matching bases. CDR1 and CDR2 (germline): SNHLY, FYNNEI. V dropped 3 bases and J dropped 5 bases, with 8 bases sitting between them. The CDR3 is 13 residues long.

CDR3 in DNA: TGTGCCAGCAGCCGGACAGGGGGTGGGTACGAGCAGTACTTC. This sequence encodes CASSRTGGGYEQYF. The genes are TRBV7-2 and TRBJ2-7; 10 positions match TRBD1. Germline V gene data show CDR1 as SGHTA and CDR2 as FQGNSA. CDR3 length: 14 amino acids. V shed 5 bases and J 4 bases; nucleotides not matched to a gene: 5.

The chain is built from TRBV7-2 and TRBJ2-1, with D possibly matching TRBD2 (5 bases). The V gene lost 4 bases and the J gene lost 3 bases, with 13 bases spanning the gap. This CDR3 is built from 15 residues. Germline CDR1 reads SGHTA; CDR2 reads FQGNSA. CDR3 in amino acids: CASSSEGSFYNEQFF. CDR3 nucleotides: TGTGCCAGCAGCTCCGAGGGTAGTTTCTACAATGAGCAGTTCTTC.

The CDR3 sequence is CASSSGQGREQYF. CDR3 bases: TGTGCCAGCAGTTCAGGACAGGGTCGCGAGCAGTACTTC. The genes are TRBV6-5 and TRBJ2-7; 8 nucleotides match TRBD1. Trimming removed 4 bases from V and 6 bases from J; junction bases left unmatched: 5. The germline V gene encodes CDR1 MNHEY and CDR2 SVGAGI. The CDR3 is 13 residues long.

This sequence joins TRBV11-1 and TRBJ2-2; TRBD1 matches at 9 bases. The CDR3 loop spans 15 amino acids. The J segment lost 4 bases and the V segment lost 5 bases, leaving 5 bases of the junction unmatched. Germline values: CDR1 SGHAT, CDR2 FQDESV (reference sequence). Here the CDR3 reads CASSRGQGSTGELFF. CDR3 DNA: TGTGCCAGCAGCCGGGGACAGGGCTCCACCGGGGAGCTGTTTTTT. Together with reference TRBV11-1 and TRBJ2-2, the CDR3 gives the full variable domain: EAEVAQSPRYKITEKSQAVAFWCDPISGHATLYWYRQILGQGPELLVQFQDESVVDDSQLPKDRFSAERLKGVDSTLKIQPAELGDSAMYLCASSRGQGSTGELFFGEGSRLTVL.

The CDR3 region is CAISWDNQETQYF. The CDR3 nucleotides read TGTGCCATCAGCTGGGACAACCAAGAGACCCAGTACTTC. V gene TRBV10-3 combines with J gene TRBJ2-5, with a weak D call TRBD1 (6 bases). The V end lost 6 bases, the J end lost 0 bases, and 8 bases lay between the germline ends. This CDR3 has 13 residues. The germline V gene has CDR1 ENHRY and CDR2 SYGVKD.